What follows describes a single TCR beta chain. The data are from a study of TIL therapy for anti-PD-1-resistant metastatic lung cancer. This was the immunoSEQ v3 assay. Clones were sequenced by immunoSEQ multiplex PCR, and TCRdb holds only the in-frame ones, with some missing. The data show approximately 16,000 clones, around 70% seen once. CDR1 is SGHTA, CDR2 FQGNSA, per germline. The CDR3 has 16 amino acids. Trimming at V came to 6 bases and at J to 8 bases, leaving 16 bases not matched to a gene. Time point specified: pre-treatment sample, taken before nivolumab and TIL therapy. The sample in question was blood, obtained at baseline. The TCR sequence derives from a person between 25 and 80 years old with non-small cell lung cancer. This rearrangement joins TRBV7-2 to TRBJ1-2; 9 positions match TRBD1. Here the CDR3 reads CASSPHPGGTGKGYTF. In DNA, the CDR3 is TGTGCCAGCAGTCCTCACCCGGGTGGGACAGGGAAAGGCTACACCTTC.